This T cell receptor beta chain was sequenced during a study of T cell repertoires in cytomegalovirus infection. The length of the CDR3 is 15 residues. The ends lost 6 bases at V and 4 bases at J; junction bases unmatched: 7. The germline CDR1 and CDR2 sequences are MNHEY and SMNVEV (reference sequence). MiXCR was run by TCRdb on the reads, yielding one entry per CDR3 protein. The sample carries 650,000 to 900,000 distinct CDR3 sequences, about 28% recorded once. Study-wide results and limits: Individuals carrying CMV plus the relevant HLA were identified by cumulative frequency of public TCR beta families. The ex vivo response showed dominance by HLA-C-restricted CMV-specific TCR beta clonotypes.

A note on this clonotype: Its antigen is still unknown.

The input for sequencing was cultured CD8+ T cells from PBMCs, taken from culture after CMV antigen stimulation. The sequence derives from a human donor in good health (CMV status not recorded). Some clones in this sample may be carry-over from other donors' samples. The chain couples TRBV27 to TRBJ2-5; 11 nucleotides agree with TRBD2. CDR3 nucleotide sequence: TGTGCCAGCAGAGGACGCCTAGCGGGGGGAGAGACCCAGTACTTC. It translates to CASRGRLAGGETQYF.